This record concerns one T cell receptor beta chain sequence. Its specificity is not known. This sample was included in a study of cytomegalovirus exposure and HLA in healthy donors. Background on the study: Out of about 190 million T cells, an earlier analysis found some 110 million unique TCR beta sequences in total. Unique TCRs numbering some 80 million, obtained from HLA-typed donors, made up an early data release. The study, taken as a whole, reports: Cytomegalovirus association was listed for about 170 TCR beta chains.

When sampled, the donors appeared nominally healthy, though they likely had unrecorded immune exposures. V was trimmed by 0 bases and J by 7 bases, leaving 10 bases between them. The CDR3 consists of 13 residues. From germline, CDR1 is SGHRS and CDR2 YFSETQ. Primers for the PCR totalled 60 Vbeta and 13 Jbeta. The data were produced by immunoSEQ multiplex PCR, yet TCRdb's version contains in-frame clones alone and is incomplete. The sample includes around 160,000 clones, 70% to 90% of them seen just once. The chain carries TRBV5-1 and TRBJ2-5; D ambiguous. Sequences were obtained from PBMCs. This TCR came from a man aged 18-30 years in good health and CMV-seropositive. The CDR3, as DNA: TGCGCCAGCAGCTTGGCTGGGCTGGGGACCCAGTACTTC. Protein product: CASSLAGLGTQYF.